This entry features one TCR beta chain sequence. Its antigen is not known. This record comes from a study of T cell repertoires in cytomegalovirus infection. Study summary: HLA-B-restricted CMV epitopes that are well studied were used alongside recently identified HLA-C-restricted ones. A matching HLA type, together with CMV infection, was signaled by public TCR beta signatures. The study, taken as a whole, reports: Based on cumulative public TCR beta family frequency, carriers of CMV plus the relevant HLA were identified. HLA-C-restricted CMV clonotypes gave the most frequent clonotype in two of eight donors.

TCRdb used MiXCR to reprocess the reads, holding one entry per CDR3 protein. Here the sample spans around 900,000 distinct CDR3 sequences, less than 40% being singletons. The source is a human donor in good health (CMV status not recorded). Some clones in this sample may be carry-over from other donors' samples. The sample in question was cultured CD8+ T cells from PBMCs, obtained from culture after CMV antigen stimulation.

CDR3 loop: CASSKTLADQETQYF. The CDR3 region has the DNA TGTGCCAGCAGTAAGACTCTAGCGGACCAAGAGACCCAGTACTTC. The chain joins TRBV6-1 to TRBJ2-5; 7 bases are a match to TRBD2. V was clipped by 5 bases and J by 0 bases; unmatched bases: 6. CDR3 length: 15 amino acids. Germline V lookup: CDR1 MNHNS, CDR2 SASEGT.